This TCR beta chain was recorded in a study of blood T cell repertoires in COVID-19. Across the study: T cells, B-cell-depleted T cells, or PBMCs provided the cDNA or gDNA that served as material.

TCRdb's table, derived via immunoSEQ multiplex PCR, lists solely in-frame clones and lacks some. The data contain 100,000 to 150,000 clones, around four fifths of them singletons. V gave up 7 bases and J gave up 2 bases, with 10 bases separating them. Germline V gene lookup returns CDR1 LNHDA and CDR2 SQIVND (reference sequence). The CDR3 contains 13 residues. The sample consisted of peripheral blood. The TCR was taken from a human donor in a cohort sampled during active COVID-19. The chain recombines TRBV19 with TRBJ2-3; D possibly corresponds to TRBD1 (6 bases). CDR3 sequence: CASMGANTDTQYF. In DNA, the CDR3 is TGTGCCAGTATGGGGGCCAACACAGATACGCAGTATTTT. The complete variable domain, with remaining parts taken from reference TRBV19 and TRBJ2-3, reads DGGITQSPKYLFRKEGQNVTLSCEQNLNHDAMYWYRQDPGQGLRLIYYSQIVNDFQKGDIAEGYSVSREKKESFPLTVTSAQKNPTAFYLCASMGANTDTQYFGPGTRLTVL.